The 19 T cell receptor beta chains below were found in one sample sequenced in a study of cytomegalovirus exposure and HLA in healthy donors. PCR primers comprised 60 Vbeta and 13 Jbeta primers. Clones were sequenced by immunoSEQ multiplex PCR, and TCRdb holds only the in-frame ones, with some missing. This table holds 60,000 to 75,000 clones, approximately 78% found once. The sample was PBMCs. Receptors were obtained from a man aged 18-30 years in good health and CMV-seropositive.

The chain employs TRBV4-2 and TRBJ1-2; 8 bases map to TRBD1. This CDR3 spans 14 amino acids. Germline lookup yields CDR1 LGHNA and CDR2 YNFKEQ. V dropped 3 bases and J dropped 6; count of bases not matched to a gene: 6. This CDR3 is CASSHTGGRDGYTF. DNA of the CDR3: TGTGCCAGCAGCCATACAGGGGGGAGGGATGGCTACACCTTC.

The chain is built from TRBV6-1 and TRBJ2-1; TRBD1 might be the D (5 bases). Germline V CDR1 and CDR2: MNHNS, SASEGT. V gave up 5 bases and J gave up 9 bases, with 17 bases separating them. This CDR3 contains 14 residues. The CDR3 loop is CASSIQGGSVEQFF. CDR3 coding DNA: TGTGCCAGCAGTATTCAGGGTGGGTCAGTTGAGCAGTTCTTC.

This chain joins TRBV9 and TRBJ1-3, with 8 positions matching TRBD1. Germline V gene lookup returns CDR1 SGDLS and CDR2 YYNGEE. The CDR3 extends over 15 amino acids. Trimming cost V 1 base and J 1 base; bases outside gene matches: 1. The CDR3 DNA is TGTGCCAGCAGCGTAACAGGGGGATCTGGAAACACCATATATTTT. The encoded protein is CASSVTGGSGNTIYF.

V is TRBV4-1 and J is TRBJ2-1; D gene ambiguous. V lost 1 base and J lost 1, with 14 bases in between. The CDR3 has 17 amino acids. Germline CDR1 reads MGHRA; CDR2 reads YSYEKL. The CDR3 reads CASSQVPQAGSYNEQFF. Here the CDR3 DNA reads TGCGCCAGCAGCCAAGTTCCCCAGGCTGGTTCCTACAATGAGCAGTTCTTC.

The sample holds a few counts of this clone. This chain joins TRBV19 and TRBJ2-3, with D uncertain. CDR3 length equals 14 residues. Germline loops: CDR1 LNHDA, CDR2 SQIVND (reference sequence). Trimming cost V 1 base and J 0 bases, with 5 bases left between them. The DNA of the CDR3 is TGTGCCAGTAGTATAGGGCCTAGCACAGATACGCAGTATTTT. Its translation: CASSIGPSTDTQYF.

In this sample, this clone turned up a few times. The chain employs TRBV5-4 and TRBJ1-5, with D tentatively TRBD1 (5 bases). The CDR3 consists of 15 residues. The V gene lost 3 bases and the J gene lost 4 bases, with 14 bases spanning the gap. CDR1 SGHNT and CDR2 YYREEE come from the germline V gene (reference sequence). The CDR3 DNA reads TGTGCCAGCAGCTCAGGGTTTTGGGCGAATCAGCCCCAGCATTTT. Its translation is CASSSGFWANQPQHF.

V usage is TRBV30 and J usage is TRBJ1-5; 8 bases are shared with TRBD1. Trimming cost V 3 bases and J 4 bases; bases outside gene matches: 2. Germline values: CDR1 GTSNPN, CDR2 SVGIG (reference sequence). The CDR3 is 13 amino acids. As DNA, the CDR3 is TGTGCCTGGAGGACAGGGGATAATCAGCCCCAGCATTTT. Translation: CAWRTGDNQPQHF.

The chain combines TRBV25-1 with TRBJ1-3, with D possibly being TRBD1 (6 bases). The CDR3 runs to 16 residues. Germline CDR1 is MGHDK and CDR2 is SYGVNS. V was clipped by 5 bases and J by 0 bases, with 14 bases between them. CDR3 nucleotide sequence: TGTGCCAGCAGTCACCCGGGACAAATCTCTGGAAACACCATATATTTT. It is translated as CASSHPGQISGNTIYF.

This clone was observed a few times. The chain recombines TRBV10-3 with TRBJ1-5; D is possibly TRBD1 (5 bases). With 6 bases removed from V and 5 bases from J, the gap between germline ends came to 11 bases. The CDR3 is made up of 13 amino acids. CDR1 ENHRY and CDR2 SYGVKD come from the germline V gene. CDR3 amino acids: CAISQSGYQPQHF. The CDR3 nucleotides read TGTGCCATCAGCCAGTCAGGGTATCAGCCCCAGCATTTT.

This rearrangement joins TRBV27 to TRBJ1-5, with 9 bases fitting TRBD1. The CDR3 sequence is 13 residues long. J was trimmed by 5 bases and V by 6 bases; bases with no gene match: 2. Germline CDR1 and CDR2: MNHEY and SMNVEV (reference sequence). In nucleotides, the CDR3 is TGTGCCAGCAGCGGACAGGGGCATCAGCCCCAGCATTTT. It yields the protein CASSGQGHQPQHF.

This clone has more than one count but fewer than ten. This chain uses TRBV7-7 with TRBJ2-5; 9 nucleotides agree with TRBD2. The V segment lost 3 bases and the J segment 5 bases; nucleotides outside the gene matches: 1. This CDR3 is 13 amino acids long. Germline-derived CDR1 and CDR2 are SSHAT and FNYEAQ (reference sequence). The CDR3 here is CASSFGTSETQYF. In nucleotides, the CDR3 is TGTGCCAGCAGCTTTGGGACTAGCGAGACCCAGTACTTC.

V gene TRBV6-5 combines with J gene TRBJ2-6, with 7 bases that match TRBD1. Germline assignment: CDR1 MNHEY and CDR2 SVGAGI. There are 14 residues in the CDR3. Unmatched junction bases numbered 2, after V lost 7 bases and J lost 2 bases. The CDR3 DNA is TGTGCCAGCAAAACAGGGGCTGGGGCCAACGTCCTGACTTTC. This codes for CASKTGAGANVLTF.

This CDR3 is CASSFGGGPQHF. As DNA, the CDR3 is TGTGCCAGCAGTTTCGGGGGAGGGCCCCAGCATTTT. V gene TRBV28 combines with J gene TRBJ1-5, with D possibly being TRBD1 (5 bases). Trimming removed 3 bases from V and 9 bases from J, with 9 bases in between. Germline lookup yields CDR1 MDHEN and CDR2 SYDVKM. CDR3 length: 12 amino acids.

The chain uses TRBV30 and TRBJ2-7, with D possibly being TRBD2 (7 bases). The CDR3 spans 15 residues. CDR1 is GTSNPN and CDR2 is SVGIG in the germline V gene (reference sequence). Trimming stripped 2 bases from V and 0 bases from J, with 14 bases between. As DNA, the CDR3 is TGTGCCTGGAGTCGAGGGGGGGGCTACTCCTACGAGCAGTACTTC. It translates to CAWSRGGGYSYEQYF.

The chain uses TRBV10-2 and TRBJ2-1, with D tentatively TRBD2 (5 bases). The CDR3 has 15 amino acids. The germline V gene has CDR1 WSHSY and CDR2 SAAADI. V lost 7 bases and J 7 bases, leaving 20 bases between the germline ends. CDR3 loop: CASISKRISPNEQFF. CDR3 nucleotide sequence: TGCGCCAGCATTTCGAAGCGGATCTCTCCGAATGAGCAGTTCTTC.

This chain links TRBV5-1 with TRBJ1-1; tentatively, D is TRBD1 (6 bases). This CDR3 comprises 13 residues. The V end was cut by 0 bases, the J end by 4 bases, with 7 bases between. CDR1 is SGHRS, CDR2 YFSETQ, per germline. The CDR3, as DNA: TGCGCCAGCAGCTTGGGGGGGCCCACTGAAGCTTTCTTT. Amino acids: CASSLGGPTEAFF.

This clone occurred once. The chain uses TRBV11-2 and TRBJ1-5; D might be TRBD1 (5 bases). V lost 7 bases to trimming and J lost 3 bases, with 13 bases between them. This CDR3 has 14 residues. Germline V gives CDR1 SGHAT, CDR2 FQNNGV. The CDR3 sequence is CASTRGGVNQPQHF. The CDR3 DNA reads TGTGCCAGCACCCGGGGGGGGGTCAATCAGCCCCAGCATTTT.

The rearrangement uses TRBV4-1 and TRBJ2-7; no firm D call. Trimming cost V 1 base and J 3 bases, with 7 bases left between them. This CDR3 contains 13 residues. The germline V gene has CDR1 MGHRA and CDR2 YSYEKL. CDR3 sequence reads: CASSQASSYEQYF. The CDR3 DNA follows: TGCGCCAGCAGCCAAGCCTCCAGCTACGAGCAGTACTTC.

This chain uses TRBV30 with TRBJ2-7; perhaps TRBD1 as D (5 bases). Between the trimmed V and J ends, which lost 2 bases and 5 bases, there was a span of 16 bases. The germline V gene has CDR1 GTSNPN and CDR2 SVGIG (reference sequence). CDR3 length equals 14 residues. CDR3 coding DNA: TGTGCCTGGAGTCGACAGAAAAGTTTCCACGAGCAGTACTTC. This gives the protein CAWSRQKSFHEQYF.